This T cell receptor beta chain is from a study of T cell responses to AZD1222 COVID-19 vaccine. About this clone: Its target is not known.

The assay was immunoSEQ multiplex PCR, and TCRdb's table has in-frame clones only and misses some. This sample has tens of thousands of clones, with about 86% found just once. Study results and limitations: Along spike, vaccine-associated CD4 TCRs were found throughout, with dominance at 160-218 and 743-854. Repertoire sampling occurred only after the peak T cell response. The donors showed a predominance of white British ancestry and of females, with possible underestimation of clonal diversity.

This CDR3 comprises 10 residues. The V gene's germline CDR1 is ENHRY and CDR2 SYGVKD. The V gene lost 8 bases and the J gene lost 6 bases, with 6 bases spanning the gap. This chain connects TRBV10-3 to TRBJ2-3; possible D gene TRBD1, 5 bases. Sequencing used peripheral blood, obtained on day 0 of MenACWY control vaccination. The sequence derives from an adult in good health. The CDR3 is CAIGADTQYF. The DNA of the CDR3 is TGTGCCATCGGGGCGGATACGCAGTATTTT.